The sequence of this T cell receptor beta chain was determined in a study of CD8+ T cells in alopecia areata (dated by TCRdb to between 2017 and 2018). Regarding the complete study: To study T cell clonal expansion in alopecia areata, the researchers applied high-throughput TCRbeta sequencing to both the C3H/HeJ mouse model and human patients. On the human side, TCRbeta sequencing was run on scalp tissue and on sorted CD4+ and CD8+ peripheral blood T cells from healthy controls and from alopecia areata patients with either patchy or totalis/universalis disease. Clonality in the scalp was compared among normal scalp (n=4), patchy alopecia areata scalp (n=8), and alopecia totalis/universalis scalp (n=8). RNA came from the PAXgene miRNA kit for fixed scalp, the miRNeasy kit for PBMCs, and the RNeasy kit for mouse skin. Amplification of TCRbeta CDR3 regions was done by immunoSEQ multiplex PCR using 35 Vbeta forward primers and 13 Jbeta reverse primers. Study-level results and caveats: Compared with mice, TCR sequences shared between patients were less clear, possibly partly because of HLA diversity across the patient population. Unlike mouse skin, which is dominated by gammadelta T cells, normal human skin has resident alphabeta T cells that are also sequenced, and this complicates analysis of the scalp TCR repertoire. Compared with normal scalp, lesional scalp, particularly in alopecia totalis/universalis, had higher clonality and more expanded CD8+ clones, which suggests antigenic drive.

Library preparation used the immunoSEQ multiplex PCR assay. For TCR sequencing, RNA was extracted from every sample and reverse transcribed into cDNA to serve as template. First-strand cDNA was synthesized with SuperScript III using a 2:1 mix of oligo-dT and random hexamers. Amplification bias was assessed with a synthetic immune receptor repertoire, and residual bias was removed computationally. As for the authors' bioinformatics: After raw reads were preprocessed to remove errors, the CDR3 was defined following IMGT conventions as running from the conserved cysteine to phenylalanine. Clonality was computed by normalizing Shannon entropy by log2 of the number of productive unique TCRs and subtracting the result from 1. Scalp TCRbeta sequences were cross-referenced with sorted blood CD4 and CD8 repertoires so that the CD4 or CD8 identity of scalp clones could be inferred. TCRdb's version of the immuneACCESS table is confined to in-frame rearrangements and falls short of the full clone set. An unresolved V gene accounts for under half of the shortfall where checked; the remainder is of unknown origin. V and J calls and clone size are as listed in that table; D and trimming were resolved from the DNA. The sample records about 99,000 clones, about 60% of which are singletons. 8.5% to 10% of the sample goes to the ten largest clones.

Trimming at the junction amounts to 1 base on V and 4 bases on J, and the germline ends lie 13 bases apart. CDR1 SQVTM and CDR2 ANQGSEA are derived from the germline V gene. Spanning cysteine to phenylalanine, the CDR3 consists of 14 amino acids. Only CDR3 DNA remains: 42 bases, in frame from the first base. PBMCs were isolated by density centrifugation and stained for CD3, CD4 and CD8, and CD4+ and CD8+ T cells were sorted on a FACSAria. Scalp biopsies and blood samples were obtained from unaffected controls. About this clone itself: The antigen it binds to is not known. Base quality data are lacking; no much larger clone is found one base away.

Sample: CD4+ T cells sorted from blood. The receptor was isolated from a human donor in good health. The chain was built from TRBV29-1 and TRBJ1-1; the D gene identity is not certain. The CDR3 loop reads CSVEGIREATEAFF. The DNA is as follows: TGCAGCGTTGAAGGTATCCGAGAGGCCACTGAAGCTTTCTTT. With the portions outside the CDR3 filled from the reference TRBV29-1 and TRBJ1-1 genes, the complete variable region becomes SAVISQKPSRDICQRGTSLTIQCQVDSQVTMMFWYRQQPGQSLTLIATANQGSEATYESGFVIDKFPISRPNLTFSTLTVSNMSPEDSSIYLCSVEGIREATEAFFGQGTRLTVV.